This TCR beta chain came from a study of OX40 agonist ivuxolimab in advanced cancers. Study details: With ivuxolimab, an agonistic anti-OX40 (CD134) antibody, patients were treated. Partial responses were achieved by three patients, of whom one had hepatocellular carcinoma and two had cutaneous melanoma. Study outcomes and limitations: Low levels of normalized T-cell clonal expansion also appeared in some nonresponders.

Generated by immunoSEQ multiplex PCR, the TCRdb table keeps only in-frame clones and is missing some. This table holds some 11,000 clones, around nine tenths found once. The CDR3 is 13 residues long. The V end was cut by 9 bases, the J end by 2 bases, with 12 bases between. Germline-derived CDR1 and CDR2 are SGHRS and YFSETQ. On this clone itself: Its matching antigen is unknown.

The specimen comprised CD4+ or CD8+ T cells sorted from blood, sampled in a trial of the OX40 agonist ivuxolimab. The TCR was taken from an adult with an advanced solid tumor such as melanoma, head and neck, liver or kidney cancer. The V call is TRBV5-1, the J call TRBJ1-5, with a weak D call TRBD1 (5 bases). CDR3 nucleotides: TGCGCCACCAAAGGAGGGGGCAATCAGCCCCAGCATTTT. It codes for CATKGGGNQPQHF.